The clone carrying this TCR beta chain was observed at least ten times. Its matching antigen is unknown. These data are taken from a study of T cell repertoires in cytomegalovirus infection. About the study: Use of recently identified HLA-C-restricted and well-studied HLA-B-restricted CMV epitopes was part of the study. Public TCR beta signatures marked donors with CMV infection and the matching HLA. Findings and limits, study-wide: HLA-C-restricted CMV clonotypes gave the most frequent clonotype in two of eight donors. Carriers of CMV and the relevant HLA type were discriminated by public TCR beta frequency.

MiXCR, run by TCRdb on the reads, gives a single entry per CDR3 protein. The sample lists 900,000 to 950,000 distinct CDR3 sequences, roughly 30% seen once, with roughly 12% in the top ten. The germline V gene has CDR1 SGHTA and CDR2 FQGNSA. V was shortened by 3 bases and J by 0 bases, with 24 bases between the two germline ends. There are 20 residues in the CDR3. This TCR was recovered from a human donor in good health (CMV status not recorded). Some clones in this sample may be carry-over from other donors' samples. The chain links TRBV7-2 to TRBJ2-1; no clear D. This specimen was cultured CD8+ T cells from PBMCs, taken from culture after CMV antigen stimulation. CDR3 protein: CASSFPFALGSMSSYNEQFF. CDR3 sequence (DNA): TGTGCCAGCAGCTTCCCCTTTGCTTTGGGCAGCATGAGCTCCTACAATGAGCAGTTCTTC.